The 23 T cell receptor beta chains listed next were all sequenced from one sample in a study of T cell responses to AZD1222 COVID-19 vaccine. Assay used: immunoSEQ multiplex PCR; TCRdb lists only in-frame clones, some missing. This sample has 95,000 to 150,000 clones, with over 75% found just once. Source: peripheral blood, taken on day 0 of AZD1222 vaccination. These receptors originate from an adult in good health.

The rearrangement links TRBV5-1 to TRBJ1-1, with 8 positions matching TRBD1. CDR3 length: 12 residues. V trimming: 4 bases; J trimming: 10 bases; junction bases outside the gene matches: 6. The germline V gene encodes CDR1 SGHRS and CDR2 YFSETQ. As DNA, the CDR3 is TGCGCCAGCAGCAAGGACAGGGTGATAGCTTTCTTT. It specifies CASSKDRVIAFF.

The CDR3 DNA reads as TGTGCCAGCAGCACGGCGGGAGCACCAACCTATGGCTACACCTTC. This codes for CASSTAGAPTYGYTF. The gene calls are TRBV14 and TRBJ1-2; D unclear. This CDR3 has 15 residues. Trimming stripped 5 bases from V and 4 bases from J, with 17 bases between. Germline V CDR1 and CDR2: SGHDN, FVKESK.

V and J are TRBV9 and TRBJ1-1; D unclear. There are 14 residues in the CDR3. With 0 bases removed from V and 0 bases from J, the gap between germline ends came to 6 bases. Germline V gene data show CDR1 as SGDLS and CDR2 as YYNGEE. The chain's CDR3 is CASSVGSLNTEAFF. DNA for the CDR3: TGTGCCAGCAGCGTAGGCAGCCTGAACACTGAAGCTTTCTTT.

V is TRBV14 and J is TRBJ1-6, with D possibly TRBD1 on 6 matching bases. Germline V lookup: CDR1 SGHDN, CDR2 FVKESK. There are 15 residues in the CDR3. Trimming removed 4 bases from V and 5 bases from J, with 12 bases in between. Here the CDR3 DNA reads TGTGCCAGCAGCCCTGCCCGGACAGATAATTCACCCCTCCACTTT. Its protein product is CASSPARTDNSPLHF.

The chain employs TRBV19 and TRBJ1-5; a possible D gene is TRBD1 (5 bases). Germline V gene lookup returns CDR1 LNHDA and CDR2 SQIVND (reference sequence). Between the trimmed V and J ends, which lost 3 bases and 1 base, there was a span of 16 bases. The CDR3 runs 17 residues. The CDR3 sequence is CASSILTLGVSNQPQHF. The CDR3 region has the DNA TGTGCCAGTAGTATTCTTACGTTGGGGGTAAGCAATCAGCCCCAGCATTTT.

This clone showed up just once. The chain links TRBV7-9 to TRBJ2-7; 11 bases align to TRBD1. There are 16 residues in the CDR3. Germline CDR1 and CDR2: SEHNR and FQNEAQ (reference sequence). V gave up 4 bases and J gave up 4 bases; unmatched junction bases: 9. This CDR3 is CASSSRTGGLGYEQYF. CDR3 DNA sequence: TGTGCCAGCAGCTCCCGGACAGGGGGCCTCGGGTACGAGCAGTACTTC.

In this sample, this clone turned up once. V usage is TRBV15 and J usage is TRBJ1-5; 7 nucleotides agree with TRBD1. The CDR3 has 16 amino acids. Germline V lookup: CDR1 LNHNV, CDR2 YYDKDF (reference sequence). J gave up 6 bases and V 5 bases, and 13 bases lay outside the gene matches. For the CDR3, the DNA is TGTGCCACCAGCCGGGGGGTACAGGGGAAAAGTCAGCCCCAGCATTTT. Its translation is CATSRGVQGKSQPQHF.

This clone appeared a few times. Additional DNA sequences in this sample encode the identical CDR3. The chain couples TRBV5-4 to TRBJ2-7; D perhaps matches TRBD1 (5 bases). Germline assignment: CDR1 SGHNT and CDR2 YYREEE (reference sequence). The CDR3 length is 13 residues. V was pared by 3 bases and J by 2 bases, with 9 bases between. The CDR3 sequence is CASSSRQPYEQYF. The CDR3 DNA follows: TGTGCCAGCAGCTCCCGACAGCCCTACGAGCAGTACTTC.

This chain joins TRBV27 and TRBJ2-1; D call uncertain. V lost 3 bases, J lost 6 bases, and 3 bases lay in between. From germline, CDR1 is MNHEY and CDR2 SMNVEV (reference sequence). There are 11 residues in the CDR3. The DNA for the CDR3 is TGTGCCAGCAGTTTCGCCAATGAGCAGTTCTTC. It yields the protein CASSFANEQFF.

The chain has TRBV29-1 and TRBJ1-2, with unresolved D. CDR3 length equals 10 residues. CDR1 and CDR2 from the germline V gene are SQVTM and ANQGSEA. V was cut by 4 bases and J by 3 bases, with 3 bases left in between. CDR3 in DNA: TGCAGCGTTGGCCACTATGGCTACACCTTC. Translated, it gives CSVGHYGYTF.

In its sample, this clone was seen once. An end of the junction differs from the germline gene, which may be a read error. V and J are TRBV3-1 (or the pseudogene TRBV3-2) and TRBJ1-1; D remains unclear. CDR1 is LGHDT, CDR2 YNNKEL, per germline (reference sequence). The length of the CDR3 is 14 residues. The CDR3 nucleotides are TGTGCCAGCAGACAAGCAGGCCTGAACACTGAAGCTTTCTTT. Translated: CASRQAGLNTEAFF.

DNA of the CDR3: TGTGCCAGCAGCCGGGACAGGGTTAACTATGGCTACACCTTC. Translating gives CASSRDRVNYGYTF. The chain combines TRBV28 with TRBJ1-2; TRBD1 matches at 9 bases. Trimming took 6 bases from V and 1 from J; bases not matched to a gene: 3. CDR1 MDHEN and CDR2 SYDVKM come from the germline V gene. The CDR3 has 14 amino acids.

The DNA of the CDR3 is TGCGCCAGCAGCTTAGACAGGGTGGAGGCAGATACGCAGTATTTT. Translated: CASSLDRVEADTQYF. The V gene is TRBV5-1, the J gene TRBJ2-3; 7 bases fit TRBD1. The J segment lost 4 bases and the V segment lost 2 bases, leaving 7 bases of the junction unmatched. Looked up from germline, CDR1 is SGHRS and CDR2 is YFSETQ. This CDR3 has 15 amino acids.

V gene TRBV13 combines with J gene TRBJ2-3; 11 bases line up with TRBD2. Per the germline V gene, CDR1 is PRHDT and CDR2 is FYEKMQ (reference sequence). With V trimmed by 1 base and J by 5 bases, 5 bases remained unmatched. The CDR3 sequence is 16 residues long. CDR3: CASSLVAGGARDTQYF. The CDR3 DNA reads as TGTGCCAGCAGCTTAGTAGCGGGGGGGGCGAGAGATACGCAGTATTTT. The variable domain in full, with the rest retrieved from reference TRBV13 and TRBJ2-3, is AAGVIQSPRHLIKEKRETATLKCYPIPRHDTVYWYQQGPGQDPQFLISFYEKMQSDKGSIPDRFSAQQFSDYHSELNMSSLELGDSALYFCASSLVAGGARDTQYFGPGTRLTVL.

The V and J genes are TRBV27 and TRBJ1-2; possible D gene TRBD1, 6 bases. The CDR3 has 13 amino acids. The V and J ends lost 7 bases and 3 bases respectively, with 12 bases between them. CDR1 MNHEY and CDR2 SMNVEV come from the germline V gene (reference sequence). CDR3 region: CASTANRDYGYTF. In DNA, the CDR3 is TGTGCCAGCACGGCGAACAGGGACTATGGCTACACCTTC.

The chain recombines TRBV9 with TRBJ2-1, with D possibly called TRBD1 or TRBD2 (5 bases each). CDR1 and CDR2 from the germline V gene are SGDLS and YYNGEE. Trimming removed 0 bases at V and 3 bases at J, with 10 bases between. CDR3 size: 15 residues. CDR3 DNA sequence: TGTGCCAGCAGCGTAGGATGGGGGTACTACAATGAGCAGTTCTTC. It specifies CASSVGWGYYNEQFF.

This chain joins TRBV7-2 and TRBJ2-7; the match to TRBD2 covers 11 bases. The CDR3 has 16 residues. The germline CDR1 and CDR2 sequences are SGHTA and FQGNSA. Trimming removed 0 bases from V and 1 base from J; junction bases left unmatched: 2. In DNA form, the CDR3 reads TGTGCCAGCAGCTTAGCCCTAGCGGGAGGTTCCTACGAGCAGTACTTC. This translates into CASSLALAGGSYEQYF.

This chain uses TRBV18 with TRBJ2-3; 9 bases are a match to TRBD2. The CDR3 sequence is 15 residues long. Germline loops: CDR1 KGHSH, CDR2 LQKENI. Germline trimming cut 6 bases from V and 3 bases from J; bases unmatched to any gene: 7. DNA for the CDR3: TGTGCCAGCTCCTTTAGCGGGAGTGGGACAGATACGCAGTATTTT. Translation: CASSFSGSGTDTQYF.

V gene TRBV7-2 combines with J gene TRBJ2-2, with 8 bases fitting TRBD2. Germline V gives CDR1 SGHTA, CDR2 FQGNSA. J was trimmed by 1 base and V by 4 bases; bases with no gene match: 5. The CDR3 extends over 16 amino acids. The CDR3 DNA is TGTGCCAGCAGCTGGACTAGCAGCTGGAACACCGGGGAGCTGTTTTTT. Translated, it gives CASSWTSSWNTGELFF.

This chain links TRBV27 with TRBJ2-7; TRBD1 matches 7 bases. Germline V gene sequence: CDR1 MNHEY, CDR2 SMNVEV (reference sequence). This CDR3 contains 14 residues. The trim removed 6 bases at V and 2 bases at J, leaving 7 bases unmatched. The CDR3 region is CASRGDSSPYEQYF. The CDR3 DNA is TGTGCCAGCAGGGGGGACAGCTCGCCCTACGAGCAGTACTTC.

The gene calls are TRBV23-1 and TRBJ1-6, with 9 bases fitting TRBD1. TRBV23-1 counts as an open reading frame of uncertain function. V was clipped by 2 bases and J by 6 bases; unmatched bases: 17. This CDR3 spans 20 amino acids. Here the CDR3 reads CASSQPNTGTGPSSNSPLHF. CDR3 nucleotide sequence: TGCGCCAGCAGTCAACCGAATACCGGGACAGGGCCAAGTAGTAATTCACCCCTCCACTTT.

This rearrangement joins TRBV12-3 or TRBV12-4 to TRBJ1-1, with D possibly being TRBD1 (5 bases). There are 13 residues in the CDR3. V was pared by 6 bases and J by 6 bases, with 14 bases between. Here the CDR3 reads CASSVRGGAEAFF. The CDR3, as DNA: TGTGCCAGCAGCGTCCGGGGAGGGGCTGAAGCTTTCTTT.

The J gene is TRBJ2-1, the V gene TRBV6-2 or TRBV6-3; 7 bases are shared with TRBD2. Per the germline V gene, CDR1 is MNHEY and CDR2 is SVGEGT. The trim removed 1 base at V and 6 bases at J, leaving 6 bases unmatched. The CDR3 has 15 amino acids. The CDR3 DNA is TGTGCCAGCAGTTACTTCGGACTAGTCTTCAATGAGCAGTTCTTC. This encodes CASSYFGLVFNEQFF.